This is a list of T cell receptor beta chains from one sample in a study of radiotherapy plus CTLA-4 blockade in lung cancer. Generated by immunoSEQ multiplex PCR, the TCRdb table keeps only in-frame clones and is missing some. The sample has more than 90,000 clones, around 88% seen once; the top ten hold 4.9%. This specimen consisted of peripheral blood, obtained from a patient treated with radiotherapy plus ipilimumab. These receptors were taken from a human donor with non-small cell lung cancer that progressed on radiotherapy plus ipilimumab. The CDR3 runs from the conserved cysteine through the conserved F or W. The D gene is left open where the match is weak. A row's size may be missing; if present it is once, few, many or a size class.

>TRBV4-2|-|TRBJ2-1|-
CASSHSEAYNEQFF
TGTGCCAGCAGCCACAGCGAAGCTTACAATGAGCAGTTCTTC
>TRBV9|-|TRBJ1-2|-
CASSEQDSGGYTF
TGTGCCAGCAGCGAACAGGATTCTGGGGGCTACACCTTC
>TRBV19|-|TRBJ2-2|-
CASSISAGASNTGELFF
TGTGCCAGTAGTATATCCGCGGGGGCTTCGAACACCGGGGAGCTGTTTTTT
>TRBV27|TRBD1|TRBJ2-2|-
CASRRSGGWTGELFF
TGTGCCAGCAGACGGTCAGGGGGCTGGACCGGGGAGCTGTTTTTT
>TRBV6-6|-|TRBJ1-3|-
CAGASGGNTIYF
TGTGCCGGGGCCTCCGGTGGAAACACCATATATTTT
>TRBV7-8|-|TRBJ2-2|-
CASSLAGGPGELFF
TGTGCCAGCAGCTTAGCCGGGGGGCCCGGGGAGCTGTTTTTT
>TRBV27|TRBD1|TRBJ1-4|-
CASSGTVNEKLFF
TGTGCCAGCAGCGGGACAGTAAATGAAAAACTGTTTTTT
>TRBV9|-|TRBJ2-7|few
CASSVYVASEQYF
TGTGCCAGCAGCGTGTACGTAGCGTCTGAGCAGTACTTC
>TRBV7-2|-|TRBJ1-2|-
CASSPRTGYGYTF
TGTGCCAGCAGCCCGCGCACAGGGTATGGCTACACCTTC
>TRBV11-2|-|TRBJ1-3|-
CASSLVAGYSGNTIYF
TGTGCCAGCAGCTTAGTAGCGGGGTACTCTGGAAACACCATATATTTT
>TRBV9|-|TRBJ2-2|-
CASSVQSAGELFF
TGTGCCAGCAGCGTACAGTCGGCCGGGGAGCTGTTTTTT
>TRBV7-9|TRBD1|TRBJ2-5|-
CASSLWGQGSRETQYF
TGTGCCAGCAGCTTATGGGGACAGGGTTCGAGAGAGACCCAGTACTTC
>TRBV6-4|-|TRBJ1-5|few
CASSTDGNQPQHF
TGTGCCAGCAGTACGGACGGCAATCAGCCCCAGCATTTT
>TRBV9|-|TRBJ2-3|-
CASSAEFDTDTQYF
TGTGCCAGCAGCGCCGAATTCGACACAGATACGCAGTATTTT
>TRBV7-8|-|TRBJ1-1|-
CASSFSATEAFF
TGTGCCAGCAGCTTCTCAGCGACTGAAGCTTTCTTT
>TRBV9|-|TRBJ2-3|once
CASSAAPTDTQYF
TGTGCCAGCAGCGCCGCCCCGACAGATACGCAGTATTTT
>TRBV6-6|-|TRBJ1-1|few
CAVAGGSTEAFF
TGTGCCGTCGCCGGGGGAAGCACTGAAGCTTTCTTT
>TRBV5-1|-|TRBJ2-5|-
CASSPMKETQYF
TGCGCCAGCAGCCCGATGAAGGAGACCCAGTACTTC
>TRBV7-2|-|TRBJ1-2|-
CASSRSREFVGYTF
TGTGCCAGCAGCCGGTCCAGGGAGTTCGTTGGCTACACCTTC
>TRBV4-1|-|TRBJ2-1|-
CASSPPGGKTYNEQFF
TGCGCCAGCAGCCCCCCTGGGGGGAAAACCTACAATGAGCAGTTCTTC
>TRBV29-1|TRBD2|TRBJ2-1|-
CSVVSLTSHEQFF
TGCAGCGTTGTCTCTTTGACTAGCCATGAGCAGTTCTTC
>TRBV2|TRBD1|TRBJ1-5|few
CASSGLGQVNQPQHF
TGTGCCAGCAGTGGTTTAGGACAGGTCAATCAGCCCCAGCATTTT
>TRBV2|-|TRBJ2-7|-
CASSERGQGLYEQYF
TGTGCCAGCAGTGAACGTGGGCAGGGGTTATACGAGCAGTACTTC
>TRBV7-2|-|TRBJ1-2|-
CASNLGALLGGYTF
TGTGCCAGCAATCTTGGGGCCTTGCTAGGGGGCTACACCTTC
>TRBV29-1|-|TRBJ2-1|-
CSVASPGGTYNEQFF
TGCAGCGTCGCGTCCCCCGGCGGGACCTACAATGAGCAGTTCTTC
>TRBV6-6|-|TRBJ2-7|-
CASINRDSYEQYF
TGTGCCAGCATTAACAGGGATTCCTACGAGCAGTACTTC
>TRBV5-1|-|TRBJ1-2|-
CASSPGGRIYGYTF
TGCGCCAGCAGCCCCGGGGGCAGGATCTATGGCTACACCTTC
>TRBV10-1|-|TRBJ1-5|-
CASSDSDSNQPQHF
TGCGCCAGCAGTGACAGCGATAGCAATCAGCCCCAGCATTTT
>TRBV5-1|TRBD2|TRBJ2-1|-
CASSLSSGNNEQFF
TGCGCCAGCAGCTTGAGTAGCGGGAACAATGAGCAGTTCTTC
>TRBV29-1|TRBD1|TRBJ1-5|-
CSVGQGAGGNQPQHF
TGCAGCGTTGGGCAGGGGGCCGGAGGCAATCAGCCCCAGCATTTT
>TRBV5-1|-|TRBJ2-3|-
CASSLFSLGSPRADTQYF
TGCGCCAGCAGCTTGTTCAGCCTCGGGAGCCCTAGGGCAGATACGCAGTATTTT
>TRBV5-1|TRBD2|TRBJ2-1|-
CASSEGGTSRNEQFF
TGCGCCAGCAGCGAAGGCGGGACTAGTCGGAATGAGCAGTTCTTC
>TRBV20-1|-|TRBJ2-3|once
CSSRKDTQYF
TGCAGCTCACGGAAAGATACGCAGTATTTT
>TRBV7-9|TRBD1|TRBJ2-5|once
CASSISRGQQETQYF
TGTGCCAGCAGCATTAGCCGGGGACAGCAAGAGACCCAGTACTTC
>TRBV7-3|-|TRBJ2-2|-
CASSLSTRNTGELFF
TGTGCCAGCAGCTTATCGACTAGAAACACCGGGGAGCTGTTTTTT
>TRBV11-1|TRBD1|TRBJ2-7|-
CASSTAGQGAREQYF
TGTGCCAGCAGCACCGCCGGACAGGGGGCGCGAGAGCAGTACTTC
>TRBV7-3|-|TRBJ2-1|-
CASSTGAGSYNEQFF
TGTGCCAGCAGCACGGGGGCTGGCTCCTACAATGAGCAGTTCTTC
>TRBV4-2|TRBD2|TRBJ2-7|-
CASSPRRGVEDEQYF
TGTGCCAGCAGCCCGCGGCGGGGGGTCGAGGACGAGCAGTACTTC
>TRBV5-6|-|TRBJ2-5|-
CASSLPIGDQYF
TGTGCCAGCAGCTTGCCCATTGGGGACCAGTACTTC
>TRBV5-1|TRBD1|TRBJ2-7|few
CASSSGGTGGLREQYF
TGCGCCAGCAGCTCGGGAGGGACAGGGGGTCTTCGGGAGCAGTACTTC
>TRBV18|-|TRBJ2-1|-
CASSPRPHSYNEQFF
TGTGCCAGCTCCCCCCGGCCCCACTCCTACAATGAGCAGTTCTTC
>TRBV11-3|TRBD2|TRBJ2-2|-
CASSSPTSGRVNTGELFF
TGTGCCAGCAGCTCACCGACTAGCGGGAGGGTTAACACCGGGGAGCTGTTTTTT
>TRBV5-1|-|TRBJ2-3|-
CASSSLASDTQYF
TGCGCCAGCAGCTCTTTAGCCTCAGATACGCAGTATTTT
>TRBV4-1|TRBD2|TRBJ2-2|-
CASSPPGLGLADTGELFF
TGCGCCAGCAGCCCTCCGGGACTAGGACTCGCCGACACCGGGGAGCTGTTTTTT
>TRBV7-2|-|TRBJ2-7|-
CASSLETGRPPYEQYF
TGTGCCAGCAGCTTGGAAACAGGTCGTCCTCCCTACGAGCAGTACTTC